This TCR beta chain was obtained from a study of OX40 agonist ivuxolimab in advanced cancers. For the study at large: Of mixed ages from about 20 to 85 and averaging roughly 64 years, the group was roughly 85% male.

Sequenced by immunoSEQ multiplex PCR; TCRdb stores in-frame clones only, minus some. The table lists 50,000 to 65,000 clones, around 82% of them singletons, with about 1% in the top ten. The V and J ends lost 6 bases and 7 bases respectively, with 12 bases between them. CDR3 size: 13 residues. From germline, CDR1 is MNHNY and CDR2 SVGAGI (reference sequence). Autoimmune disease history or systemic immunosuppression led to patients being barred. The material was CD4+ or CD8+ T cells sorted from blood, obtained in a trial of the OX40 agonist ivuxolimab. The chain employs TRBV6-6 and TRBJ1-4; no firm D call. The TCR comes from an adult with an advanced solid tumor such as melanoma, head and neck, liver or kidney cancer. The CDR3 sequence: CASRDPIGEKLFF. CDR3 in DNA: TGTGCCAGCAGGGATCCGATCGGTGAAAAACTGTTTTTT.